A selection of T cell receptor beta chains follows, all from one sample in a study of CD8+ T cells in alopecia areata. Assay used: immunoSEQ multiplex PCR; TCRdb lists only in-frame clones, some missing. The data contain 100,000 to 150,000 clones, 45% to 50% of them singletons. What was sequenced was NKG2D-low CD8+ T cells sorted from blood. Receptor source: a human donor with alopecia areata. CDR3s include the opening cysteine and the closing phenylalanine or tryptophan. A D gene is named only where the DNA matches it firmly. Only part of the rows carry a size: once, few, many, or a class if the clone is expanded.

CDR3aa,CDR3nt,v_gene,d_gene,abundance,len,j_gene
CASSFPSGGRHEQFF,TGTGCCAGCAGCTTCCCTTCGGGGGGCCGTCATGAGCAGTTCTTC,TRBV5-6,-,-,15,TRBJ2-1
CASSPPAYQETQYF,TGTGCCAGCTCACCCCCCGCGTACCAAGAGACCCAGTACTTC,TRBV18,-,-,14,TRBJ2-5
CSVADRDGGYTF,TGCAGCGTCGCCGACAGGGACGGCGGCTACACCTTC,TRBV29-1,TRBD1,few,12,TRBJ1-2
CASSQESRSGANVLTF,TGCGCCAGCAGCCAAGAGTCCCGCTCTGGGGCCAACGTCCTGACTTTC,TRBV4-1,-,-,16,TRBJ2-6
CASSAGGDEETQYF,TGTGCCAGCAGCGCCGGGGGGGACGAAGAGACCCAGTACTTC,TRBV9,TRBD2,few,14,TRBJ2-5
CAKAPAGEDGYTF,TGTGCCAAAGCACCCGCAGGGGAGGATGGCTACACCTTC,TRBV30,-,-,13,TRBJ1-2
CASSKGYASPYEQYF,TGTGCCAGCAGCAAAGGTTACGCTAGCCCCTACGAGCAGTACTTC,TRBV21-1,-,-,15,TRBJ2-7
CASNTATSQPQHF,TGTGCCAGCAACACGGCGACCAGCCAGCCCCAGCATTTT,TRBV7-8,-,-,13,TRBJ1-5
CSVPQPRAGELFF,TGCAGCGTTCCCCAACCAAGGGCCGGGGAGCTGTTTTTT,TRBV29-1,-,few,13,TRBJ2-2
CASSFLQDYGYTF,TGTGCCAGCAGTTTTCTCCAGGACTATGGCTACACCTTC,TRBV27,-,-,13,TRBJ1-2
CASSLKVQETQYF,TGTGCCAGCAGCCTAAAAGTCCAAGAGACCCAGTACTTC,TRBV7-9,-,few,13,TRBJ2-5
CSVEGVQGSYEQYF,TGCAGCGTTGAAGGTGTACAGGGATCCTACGAGCAGTACTTC,TRBV29-1,-,few,14,TRBJ2-7